Presented here are 5 T cell receptor beta chains from one specimen sequenced in a study of shared T cell receptors in the human thymus. TCRdb's copy holds only in-frame clones and misses some; the assay was immunoSEQ multiplex PCR. Here the sample spans approximately 730,000 clones, approximately 83% being singletons. These data are also associated with another study on human thymus T cells.

What was sequenced was thymocytes. Every receptor here comes from a girl under three years old with a congenital heart defect.

The chain links TRBV27 to TRBJ2-2; 8 bases map to TRBD2. Germline CDR1 and CDR2: MNHEY and SMNVEV (reference sequence). V lost 2 bases and J lost 4; bases outside the gene matches: 3. The CDR3 has 15 amino acids. The CDR3 DNA is TGTGCCAGCAGTTTAGGGACTAGTTTCACCGGGGAGCTGTTTTTT. It encodes CASSLGTSFTGELFF.

The chain uses TRBV6-5 and TRBJ1-6; D not certain. The V end lost 4 bases, the J end lost 8 bases, and 9 bases lay between the germline ends. The germline CDR1 and CDR2 sequences are MNHEY and SVGAGI. The CDR3 consists of 13 residues. CDR3 in amino acids: CASSSLLYSPLHF. The CDR3 nucleotides read TGTGCCAGCAGTTCCTTACTGTATTCACCCCTCCACTTT.

This clone was counted a single time. This chain uses TRBV29-1 with TRBJ2-3; 9 nucleotides align to TRBD2. V dropped 3 bases and J dropped 0; count of bases not matched to a gene: 4. The CDR3 extends over 15 amino acids. Germline V gene sequence: CDR1 SQVTM, CDR2 ANQGSEA. The CDR3 spells CSVEGLATSTDTQYF. The CDR3 DNA sequence: TGCAGCGTTGAGGGACTAGCTACTAGCACAGATACGCAGTATTTT.

V and J are TRBV13 and TRBJ1-1; 8 nucleotides match TRBD1. This CDR3 contains 15 residues. Germline V lookup: CDR1 PRHDT, CDR2 FYEKMQ (reference sequence). The V segment lost 5 bases and the J segment 5 bases; nucleotides outside the gene matches: 10. The chain's CDR3 is CASSRPTGEGTEAFF. CDR3 nucleotides: TGTGCCAGCAGCCGCCCGACAGGGGAGGGGACTGAAGCTTTCTTT.

The chain is built from TRBV2 and TRBJ2-5; perhaps TRBD2 as D (5 bases). Trimming took off 8 bases at V and 0 bases at J, with 19 bases between the two ends. The germline V gene encodes CDR1 SNHLY and CDR2 FYNNEI. The CDR3 totals 16 residues. The CDR3 here is CASRGRQIQYQETQYF. The CDR3 coding sequence is TGTGCCAGCCGGGGAAGGCAGATCCAGTACCAAGAGACCCAGTACTTC.